This T cell receptor beta chain was sequenced in a study of blood T cell repertoires in COVID-19. Study-wide context: Specimens from acute and convalescent COVID-19 originated in the United States, Italy and Spain.

The ends were cut back, 6 bases at V and 8 bases at J, with 17 bases in the middle. The CDR3 consists of 14 residues. Looked up from germline, CDR1 is SNHLY and CDR2 is FYNNEI. The table came from immunoSEQ multiplex PCR; TCRdb's copy has only in-frame clones and leaves some out. The data contain about 170,000 clones, 82% of them singletons. V gene TRBV2 combines with J gene TRBJ2-1, with D possibly being TRBD2 (7 bases). The sample was peripheral blood. This sequence originates from a woman of 80 years or more with acute or convalescent COVID-19. As DNA, the CDR3 is TGTGCCAGCAGGAAACAGGGAGGGGAGCATGAGCAGTTCTTC. Protein product: CASRKQGGEHEQFF. Using reference TRBV2 and TRBJ2-1 for the parts outside the CDR3, the full variable domain is EPEVTQTPSHQVTQMGQEVILRCVPISNHLYFYWYRQILGQKVEFLVSFYNNEISEKSEIFDDQFSVERPDGSNFTLKIRSTKLEDSAMYFCASRKQGGEHEQFFGPGTRLTVL.